These 22 T cell receptor beta chains share one sample of origin, sequenced in a study of shared clonotypes between healthy human individuals. Only in-frame clones appear in the TCRdb table, and some are missing; sequencing was by immunoSEQ multiplex PCR. The sample consists of fewer than 3 million clones, 85% to 95% of them appearing once. Sequencing was done on a sample of naive CD4+ T cells from PBMCs. Subset here: CD45RA+ positively selected. These receptors originate from a man aged 18 to 30 in good health. Some clones in this sample may be carry-over from other donors' samples.

The J gene is TRBJ2-7, the V gene TRBV5-1; 7 nucleotides align to TRBD1. V was clipped by 4 bases and J by 6 bases; unmatched bases: 10. Germline CDR1 reads SGHRS; CDR2 reads YFSETQ. This CDR3 comprises 14 residues. This CDR3 reads CASSADGTVFEQYF. Written as DNA, the CDR3 is TGCGCCAGCAGCGCGGATGGGACAGTCTTCGAGCAGTACTTC.

The V gene is TRBV6-6, the J gene TRBJ2-3; 7 nucleotides agree with TRBD1. The CDR3 has 14 amino acids. The germline V gene encodes CDR1 MNHNY and CDR2 SVGAGI (reference sequence). With V trimmed by 2 bases and J by 1 base, 0 bases remained unmatched. CDR3 sequence: CASSYGTGTDTQYF. CDR3 nucleotides: TGTGCCAGCAGTTACGGGACAGGCACAGATACGCAGTATTTT.

The CDR3 DNA follows: TGTGCCAGCAGCTACCGGGACTCTTACAATGAGCAGTTCTTC. This codes for CASSYRDSYNEQFF. This chain links TRBV7-8 with TRBJ2-1; perhaps TRBD2 as D (6 bases). V dropped 4 bases and J dropped 4 bases, with 11 bases sitting between them. The CDR3 sequence is 14 residues long. CDR1 and CDR2 from the germline V gene are SGHVS and FQNEAQ. Full variable domain (rest looked up from reference TRBV7-8 and TRBJ2-1): GAGVSQSPRYKVAKRGQDVALRCDPISGHVSLFWYQQALGQGPEFLTYFQNEAQLDKSGLPSDRFFAERPEGSVSTLKIQRTQQEDSAVYLCASSYRDSYNEQFFGPGTRLTVL.

V and J are TRBV5-4 and TRBJ1-2; D perhaps matches TRBD1 (5 bases). The CDR3 loop spans 14 amino acids. V was clipped by 1 base and J by 8 bases, with 15 bases between them. The germline gives CDR1 SGHNT, CDR2 YYREEE (reference sequence). The CDR3 coding sequence is TGTGCCAGCAGCTTGCCTGGGGGGATACGGGGCTACACCTTC. Translation gives CASSLPGGIRGYTF.

The rearrangement joins TRBV4-1 to TRBJ2-3; 8 positions match TRBD2. The germline gives CDR1 MGHRA, CDR2 YSYEKL. Unmatched junction bases numbered 9, after V lost 1 base and J lost 0 bases. There are 18 residues in the CDR3. CDR3 residues: CASSQGVAGFSSTDTQYF. For the CDR3, the DNA is TGCGCCAGCAGCCAAGGGGTAGCGGGATTTTCCAGCACAGATACGCAGTATTTT.

The rearrangement joins TRBV5-4 to TRBJ2-5; 13 bases match TRBD2. V trimming: 3 bases; J trimming: 2 bases; junction bases outside the gene matches: 4. The germline gives CDR1 SGHNT, CDR2 YYREEE (reference sequence). This CDR3 spans 16 amino acids. The CDR3 coding sequence is TGTGCCAGCAGCTGGACGGGACTAGCGGGACAAGAGACCCAGTACTTC. As protein: CASSWTGLAGQETQYF.

This CDR3 reads CASSYTQIRGKTEAFF. The CDR3 nucleotides read TGTGCCAGCAGTTACACCCAAATCAGGGGAAAGACTGAAGCTTTCTTT. The genes are TRBV6-6 and TRBJ1-1; D perhaps matches TRBD1 (6 bases). The V and J ends lost 2 bases and 5 bases respectively, with 18 bases between them. CDR3 size: 16 residues. The germline gives CDR1 MNHNY, CDR2 SVGAGI (reference sequence).

As concerns this clone: Other nucleotide sequences from this sample produce the same CDR3. V is TRBV28 and J is TRBJ2-7; perhaps TRBD1 as D (5 bases). This CDR3 is 13 amino acids long. Looked up from germline, CDR1 is MDHEN and CDR2 is SYDVKM. V lost 2 bases and J lost 3, with 8 bases in between. CDR3 in DNA: TGTGCCAGCAGTTTAGCAGGGAACTACGAGCAGTACTTC. It specifies CASSLAGNYEQYF.

Concerning this clone: The sample holds other DNA sequences that translate to the same CDR3. This chain links TRBV28 with TRBJ2-2, with 8 bases that match TRBD1. This CDR3 has 15 residues. V shed 4 bases, J shed 4 bases, and the junction held 5 bases outside the gene matches. Germline values: CDR1 MDHEN, CDR2 SYDVKM. CDR3 residues: CASSSQGAGTGELFF. In DNA, the CDR3 is TGTGCCAGCAGTTCTCAGGGGGCGGGCACCGGGGAGCTGTTTTTT.

The chain has TRBV19 and TRBJ1-4, with 7 positions matching TRBD1. V lost 4 bases to trimming and J lost 5 bases; unmatched junction nucleotides: 7. Germline-derived CDR1 and CDR2 are LNHDA and SQIVND (reference sequence). The CDR3 runs to 15 residues. CDR3 DNA: TGTGCCAGTAGTACCACGGACAGGTTGAATGAAAAACTGTTTTTT. Translation gives CASSTTDRLNEKLFF.

The chain carries TRBV7-9 and TRBJ1-6, with 7 bases fitting TRBD1. With V trimmed by 5 bases and J by 4 bases, 5 bases remained unmatched. CDR1 and CDR2 (germline): SEHNR, FQNEAQ (reference sequence). The CDR3 covers 15 residues. The CDR3 DNA sequence: TGTGCCAGCAGCAGACGACAGGGTTATAATTCACCCCTCCACTTT. It translates to CASSRRQGYNSPLHF.

The V and J genes are TRBV7-2 and TRBJ1-2; D is perhaps TRBD1 (5 bases). Trimming pared 0 bases from V and 4 bases from J, leaving 12 bases between. Germline assignment: CDR1 SGHTA and CDR2 FQGNSA. The CDR3 is 15 residues long. The CDR3 reads CASSLAGGVGYGYTF. CDR3 nucleotides: TGTGCCAGCAGCTTAGCGGGGGGTGTGGGCTATGGCTACACCTTC.

The chain links TRBV5-8 to TRBJ2-1, with D possibly TRBD1 on 6 matching bases. Trimming took off 0 bases at V and 5 bases at J, with 9 bases between the two ends. Germline V CDR1 and CDR2: SGHTS, YDEGEE. The CDR3 spans 14 residues. Here the CDR3 reads CASSLGTADNEQFF. The CDR3 DNA reads TGTGCCAGCAGCTTGGGGACAGCTGACAATGAGCAGTTCTTC.

This chain joins TRBV19 and TRBJ1-2; the match to TRBD1 covers 10 bases. This CDR3 is built from 14 residues. Germline V lookup: CDR1 LNHDA, CDR2 SQIVND (reference sequence). V shed 8 bases and J 6 bases; nucleotides not matched to a gene: 9. The CDR3, as DNA: TGTGCCAGTGCTTCGGGACAGGGGACGGATGGCTACACCTTC. Translating gives CASASGQGTDGYTF. The full variable domain, completed using reference TRBV19 and TRBJ1-2, is DGGITQSPKYLFRKEGQNVTLSCEQNLNHDAMYWYRQDPGQGLRLIYYSQIVNDFQKGDIAEGYSVSREKKESFPLTVTSAQKNPTAFYLCASASGQGTDGYTFGSGTRLTVV.

This chain connects TRBV6-6 to TRBJ2-3; 7 nucleotides align to TRBD1. From germline, CDR1 is MNHNY and CDR2 SVGAGI (reference sequence). Losses at the gene ends were 5 bases for V and 6 bases for J; bases not matched to a gene: 2. The CDR3 runs to 12 residues. CDR3 DNA: TGTGCCAGCAGTCAGGGGGTTGATACGCAGTATTTT. Residues: CASSQGVDTQYF.

This clone turned up a few times. Different DNA sequences within this sample yield the same CDR3. The chain recombines TRBV20-1 with TRBJ1-1; D is unresolved. Germline V lookup: CDR1 DFQATT, CDR2 SNEGSKA (reference sequence). The germline V and J ends were trimmed by 3 bases and 6 bases, with 5 bases remaining between them. The length of the CDR3 is 10 residues. The CDR3, as DNA: TGCAGTGCTAGCTCGGCTGAAGCTTTCTTT. As protein: CSASSAEAFF.

The CDR3 sequence is CASSETAEGTYEQYF. The CDR3 nucleotides read TGCGCCAGCAGTGAAACGGCGGAGGGGACCTACGAGCAGTACTTC. The chain links TRBV10-1 to TRBJ2-7; the D gene is possibly TRBD2 (6 bases). CDR3 length: 15 residues. The germline V gene encodes CDR1 WNHNN and CDR2 SYGVQD (reference sequence). The ends were cut back, 3 bases at V and 2 bases at J, with 14 bases in the middle.

The chain links TRBV5-1 to TRBJ1-2, with D hard to call. This CDR3 is built from 14 residues. V was shortened by 3 bases and J by 2 bases, with 11 bases between the two germline ends. Germline V gene data show CDR1 as SGHRS and CDR2 as YFSETQ. The DNA for the CDR3 is TGCGCCAGCAGCTATATTCGAGGCAACTATGGCTACACCTTC. Translating gives CASSYIRGNYGYTF. The variable domain in full, with the rest retrieved from reference TRBV5-1 and TRBJ1-2, is KAGVTQTPRYLIKTRGQQVTLSCSPISGHRSVSWYQQTPGQGLQFLFEYFSETQRNKGNFPGRFSGRQFSNSRSEMNVSTLELGDSALYLCASSYIRGNYGYTFGSGTRLTVV.

J is TRBJ2-1 and V is TRBV9; D possibly corresponds to TRBD1 (6 bases). CDR1 SGDLS and CDR2 YYNGEE come from the germline V gene. V was cut by 5 bases and J by 6 bases, with 18 bases left in between. This CDR3 is 15 amino acids long. The CDR3, as DNA: TGTGCCAGCAGTGCGACAGGACTTATATTCAATGAGCAGTTCTTC. As protein: CASSATGLIFNEQFF.

This sequence joins TRBV28 and TRBJ2-7; no clear D gene. The V gene's germline CDR1 is MDHEN and CDR2 SYDVKM. Trimming shortened V by 1 base and J by 0 bases, and 7 bases separated the two germline ends. This CDR3 spans 14 amino acids. DNA for the CDR3: TGTGCCAGCAGTTTATCGCAGTACTCCTACGAGCAGTACTTC. Residues: CASSLSQYSYEQYF. The whole variable domain, filled in from reference TRBV28 and TRBJ2-7, reads DVKVTQSSRYLVKRTGEKVFLECVQDMDHENMFWYRQDPGLGLRLIYFSYDVKMKEKGDIPEGYSVSREKKERFSLILESASTNQTSMYLCASSLSQYSYEQYFGPGTRLTVT.

The CDR3 reads CASSLPTRYEQYF. The CDR3 coding sequence is TGTGCCAGCAGTTTACCCACGCGCTACGAGCAGTACTTC. This sequence joins TRBV28 and TRBJ2-7, with D unclear. Germline assignment: CDR1 MDHEN and CDR2 SYDVKM. CDR3 length: 13 residues. V was clipped by 2 bases and J by 3 bases, with 8 bases between them.

This sequence joins TRBV4-1 and TRBJ2-3; 10 nucleotides match TRBD2. The V and J ends lost 1 base and 4 bases, in that order; junction bases with no gene match: 5. The CDR3 runs to 16 residues. The germline V gene encodes CDR1 MGHRA and CDR2 YSYEKL. The CDR3 loop is CASSQVVAGGADTQYF. The CDR3 DNA is TGCGCCAGCAGCCAAGTAGTAGCGGGAGGAGCAGATACGCAGTATTTT.